The clone carrying this TCR beta chain was observed many times. The observed sequence ends 3 residues before the CDR3 terminus, with the missing tail filled in from the germline J gene. Most patients and controls had Caucasian heritage. The data were taken from a study of T cell clonality in common variable immunodeficiency. CDR1 DFQATT and CDR2 SNEGSKA come from the germline V gene (reference sequence). Trimming cost V 1 base and J 1 base, with 6 bases left between them. The length of the CDR3 is 13 residues. Profiling relied on immunoSEQ multiplex PCR, and the TCRdb table lists in-frame clones only, not all of them. Recorded here are tens of thousands of clones, none singletons.

The chain joins TRBV20-1 to TRBJ2-3; TRBD1 is a possible D gene (5 bases). Sequencing used peripheral blood mononuclear cells. The sequence came from a person aged 18-70 years in good health. The CDR3 loop reads CSARVGGTDTQYF. The sequenced part of the CDR3 DNA is TGCAGTGCTAGAGTAGGGGGCACAGATACG.